This TCR beta chain was captured by sequencing in a study of T cell changes during pregnancy in multiple sclerosis. This clone was seen once. Other DNA sequences in this sample translate to the same CDR3. The protocol was immunoSEQ multiplex PCR, while the TCRdb copy is restricted to in-frame clones and leaves out a portion. Here the sample spans roughly 40,000 clones, approximately 90% being singletons. The receptor was isolated from a female donor with multiple sclerosis, enrolled in a pregnancy study. This specimen consisted of CD4+ T cells from peripheral blood mononuclear cells, obtained before pregnancy.

CDR3 loop: CASSIVGQGGQPQHF. The CDR3 nucleotides are TGTGCCAGTAGTATTGTAGGACAGGGAGGACAGCCCCAGCATTTT. V gene TRBV19 combines with J gene TRBJ1-5; 8 bases are shared with TRBD1. Germline values: CDR1 LNHDA, CDR2 SQIVND (reference sequence). The V gene end was trimmed by 3 bases and the J gene end by 7 bases; junction bases not matched to a gene: 8. The CDR3 sequence is 15 residues long. The entire variable domain, with the rest obtained from reference TRBV19 and TRBJ1-5, is as follows: DGGITQSPKYLFRKEGQNVTLSCEQNLNHDAMYWYRQDPGQGLRLIYYSQIVNDFQKGDIAEGYSVSREKKESFPLTVTSAQKNPTAFYLCASSIVGQGGQPQHFGDGTRLSIL.